Given below is one TCR beta chain in context. No antigen is known for it. Construction of the TCRbeta library involved unique molecular identifiers. One entry per CDR3 protein results from TCRdb running MiXCR on the PCR reads. The sample lists 500,000 to 750,000 distinct CDR3 sequences, 20% to 30% occurring once. V was pared by 5 bases and J by 8 bases, with 6 bases of the junction left unmatched. CDR1 is MNHNS, CDR2 SASEGT, per germline. The CDR3 is 15 residues long. This entry belongs to a study of T-cell reconstitution after alpha-beta-depleted transplantation in children. Study outcomes and limitations: From newly produced T cells came most of the T-cell counts and diversity one year after transplant. TCRbeta diversity was high at day 60 in some patients (a result of surviving recipient T cells and thymic progenitors). Reportedly, only several hundred clones from non-depleted graft cells drove alpha-beta T-cell counts at about two months.

Sequences were derived from PBMCs, sampled before TCRalphabeta/CD19-depleted stem cell transplant. The rearrangement links TRBV6-1 to TRBJ2-1, with TRBD2 matching 13 bases. This clonotype originated in a boy in the first two years of life with Wiskott-Aldrich syndrome, due to receive a stem cell transplant. DNA for the CDR3: TGTGCCAGCAGTCGAGACGGGACTAGCGGGGATGAGCAGTTCTTC. Residues: CASSRDGTSGDEQFF.